This record concerns one TCR beta chain sequence. Its antigen remains unidentified. The data were taken from a study of cytomegalovirus exposure and HLA in healthy donors. On the study more broadly: Early released data comprised 80 million to 90 million unique TCRs from HLA-typed donors. Study-wide results and caveats: According to an earlier analysis, most TCR beta V segments yielded productive rearrangements about 87% or about 30% of the time. Another analysis was done later, and it associated 16,951 TCR beta sequences with HLA alleles at 0.05 false discovery rate. Common viral pathogens (according to a later analysis) appeared linked to several of the most significant clusters.

A multiplex PCR was run with 60 Vbeta primers and 13 Jbeta primers. Repertoires were generated with immunoSEQ multiplex PCR, while TCRdb's copy carries only in-frame clones and drops some. The table records approximately 140,000 clones, around four fifths of them present only once. The CDR3 spans 15 residues. The germline V gene has CDR1 MNHEY and CDR2 SMNVEV (reference sequence). With 4 bases clipped from V and 6 bases from J, the junction kept 8 bases outside the gene matches. This clonotype originated in a boy aged 5-17 years in good health and CMV-seronegative. The sequenced sample was PBMCs. The rearrangement uses TRBV27 and TRBJ2-3; 9 bases line up with TRBD2. CDR3 nucleotides: TGTGCCAGCAGTTCGCTCGGGCGGGGGGGGGATACGCAGTATTTT. Translation: CASSSLGRGGDTQYF.